This TCR beta chain was sequenced during a study of technical replicates of blood from a few donors. This CDR3 has 13 amino acids. Trimming pared 6 bases from V and 3 bases from J, leaving 9 bases between. The germline CDR1 and CDR2 sequences are SNHLY and FYNNEI. Only in-frame clones appear in the TCRdb table, and some are missing; sequencing was by immunoSEQ multiplex PCR. The repertoire has fewer than 90,000 clones, about 94% of them found once; the top ten carry more than 0.2%. The chain is built from TRBV2 and TRBJ2-1; D not certain. This sequence was found in a human donor in good health. The sample comprised T cells isolated from PBMCs. CDR3 sequence reads: CASRYQDYNEQFF. CDR3 nucleotide sequence: TGTGCCAGCAGATATCAGGACTACAATGAGCAGTTCTTC.